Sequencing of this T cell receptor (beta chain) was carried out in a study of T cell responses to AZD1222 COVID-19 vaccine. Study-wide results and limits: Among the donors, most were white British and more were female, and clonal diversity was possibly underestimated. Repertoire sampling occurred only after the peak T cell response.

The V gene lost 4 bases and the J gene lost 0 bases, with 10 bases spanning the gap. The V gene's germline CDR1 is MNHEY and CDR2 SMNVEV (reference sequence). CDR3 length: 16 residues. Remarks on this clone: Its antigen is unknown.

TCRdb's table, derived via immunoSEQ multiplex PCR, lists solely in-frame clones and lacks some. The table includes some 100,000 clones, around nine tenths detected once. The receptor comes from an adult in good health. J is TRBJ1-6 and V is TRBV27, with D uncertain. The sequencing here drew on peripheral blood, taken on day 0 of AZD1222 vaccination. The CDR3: CASSYVGSSYNSPLHF. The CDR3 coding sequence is TGTGCCAGCAGTTATGTAGGGAGCTCCTATAATTCACCCCTCCACTTT.